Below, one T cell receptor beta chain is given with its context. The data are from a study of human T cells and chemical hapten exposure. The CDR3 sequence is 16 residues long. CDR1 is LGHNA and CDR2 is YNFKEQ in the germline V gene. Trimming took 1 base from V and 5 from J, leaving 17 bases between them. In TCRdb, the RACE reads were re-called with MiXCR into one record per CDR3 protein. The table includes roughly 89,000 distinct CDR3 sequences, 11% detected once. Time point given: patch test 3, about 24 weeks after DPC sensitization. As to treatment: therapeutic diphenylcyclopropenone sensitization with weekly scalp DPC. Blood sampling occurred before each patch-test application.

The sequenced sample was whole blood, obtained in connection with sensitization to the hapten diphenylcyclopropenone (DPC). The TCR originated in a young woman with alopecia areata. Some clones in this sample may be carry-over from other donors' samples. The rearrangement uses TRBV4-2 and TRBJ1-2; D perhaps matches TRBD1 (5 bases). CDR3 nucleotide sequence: TGTGCCAGCAGCCAAGTGGGGACTACGCCAGCGTATGGCTACACCTTC. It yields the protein CASSQVGTTPAYGYTF.